This TCR beta chain comes out of a study of blood T cells in healthy people across ages. Through a sample-barcoded 5' primer and a J-beta primer mix, a second PCR was run for about 6 to 12 cycles. One entry per CDR3 protein results from TCRdb running MiXCR on the 5' RACE reads. The table includes more than 1,400,000 distinct CDR3 sequences, roughly 40% detected once. V shed 2 bases, J shed 7 bases, and the junction held 7 bases outside the gene matches. CDR3 length: 15 amino acids. Per germline, CDR1 SQVTM and CDR2 ANQGSEA. The sample consisted of blood. The source of this sequence is a woman aged 18-35 years in good health. This chain connects TRBV29-1 to TRBJ2-1, with 11 bases fitting TRBD2. CDR3 bases: TGCAGCGTTGAAAAGGCTAGCGGGAGGTGTAATGAGCAGTTCTTC. Residues: CSVEKASGRCNEQFF.